This T cell receptor (beta chain) derives from a study of blood T cell repertoires in COVID-19. The wider study: Collection of acute and convalescent COVID-19 samples took place in the United States, Italy and Spain. From T cells, B-cell-depleted T cells, or PBMCs came the material, which was cDNA or gDNA.

V lost 3 bases, J lost 7 bases, and 9 bases lay in between. This CDR3 has 12 residues. This clone is a singleton in its sample. As originally analysed: It was from reference gene primer amplification that nucleated cell counts were estimated. The table came from immunoSEQ multiplex PCR; TCRdb's copy has only in-frame clones and leaves some out. V and J calls plus clone size are reproduced from that table; the DNA served to infer D and trimming. This table holds approximately 210,000 clones, about 92% found once. The origin of this receptor is a man aged 25-40 years with acute or convalescent COVID-19. The material sequenced was peripheral blood. This chain connects TRBV12-3 or TRBV12-4 to TRBJ2-5; a weak D match, TRBD1 (6 bases). CDR3 region: CASSFGGTTQYF. The DNA of the CDR3 is TGTGCCAGCAGTTTTGGGGGCACGACCCAGTACTTC.